The source of this T cell receptor beta chain is a study of somatic mutations in cytotoxic T cells in rheumatoid arthritis. Data came from immunoSEQ multiplex PCR; TCRdb stores just in-frame clones and leaves some out. In the table there are nearly 20,000 clones, less than 90% of which are singletons. Sequencing input: CD8+ T cells sorted from blood. The sequence derives from a man in his forties or fifties in good health.

CDR3 bases: TGCAGCGTTGTCTTCGGTGAGCAGTTCTTC. Its translation is CSVVFGEQFF. The chain carries TRBV29-1 and TRBJ2-1; no reliable D call. CDR1 and CDR2 from the germline V gene are SQVTM and ANQGSEA. The CDR3 totals 10 residues. The V and J ends lost 4 bases and 9 bases respectively, with 7 bases between them.